The 9 T cell receptor beta chains listed next were all sequenced from one sample in a study of blood T cell repertoires in COVID-19. Some clones are missing from TCRdb's copy, which holds only in-frame ones; the method was immunoSEQ multiplex PCR. The sample has about 210,000 clones; about nine tenths are singletons. Specimen: PBMCs or T cells enriched from blood (not recorded which). Receptor source: a man aged 25 to 40 in a cohort exposed to, infected with or recovered from COVID-19 (not recorded which).

The chain couples TRBV5-1 to TRBJ2-1, with 12 bases lining up with TRBD2. The CDR3 length is 18 residues. Germline trimming cut 2 bases from V and 4 bases from J; bases unmatched to any gene: 10. Germline V gene lookup returns CDR1 SGHRS and CDR2 YFSETQ. The DNA of the CDR3 is TGCGCCAGCAGCTTCACCCTCCTGGGGACTAGCGGGTACAATGAGCAGTTCTTC. Its translation is CASSFTLLGTSGYNEQFF.

This clone was seen a single time. CDR3 amino acids: CASSLQGADYGYTF. CDR3 DNA sequence: TGTGCCAGCAGCCTACAGGGGGCCGACTATGGCTACACCTTC. This chain connects TRBV7-8 to TRBJ1-2; TRBD1 aligns across 9 bases. The CDR3 contains 14 residues. Unmatched junction bases numbered 4, after V lost 5 bases and J lost 3 bases. Germline CDR1 SGHVS, CDR2 FQNEAQ.

This clone was counted between two and nine times. V and J are TRBV4-1 and TRBJ2-5; the match to TRBD2 covers 10 bases. J lost 5 bases, V lost 0 bases, and 3 bases had no gene match. Germline CDR1 reads MGHRA; CDR2 reads YSYEKL. CDR3 size: 15 residues. CDR3 sequence: CASSQEGLASETQYF. DNA for the CDR3: TGCGCCAGCAGCCAAGAGGGACTAGCGAGTGAGACCCAGTACTTC.

The V call is TRBV21-1, the J call TRBJ1-5; TRBD1 reflects the table's D call only, with no check against the DNA. TRBV21-1 is a pseudogene. The CDR3 is 21 amino acids. The CDR3 nucleotides read TGTGCCAGCAGCAAAAAGACAGGGGCTGGGGAATACCGGGTGGGCAATCAGCCCCAGCATTTT. Amino acids: CASSKKTGAGEYRVGNQPQHF.

The chain has TRBV27 and TRBJ2-5; 10 bases align to TRBD2. V shed 4 bases, J shed 2 bases, and the junction held 7 bases outside the gene matches. Looked up from germline, CDR1 is MNHEY and CDR2 is SMNVEV (reference sequence). This CDR3 region has 16 residues. The CDR3, as DNA: TGTGCCAGCAGTTATAGCGGGGGGACGGTACAAGAGACCCAGTACTTC. Translating gives CASSYSGGTVQETQYF.

This chain links TRBV28 with TRBJ1-6, with TRBD1 as a possible D gene (6 bases). The germline V and J ends were trimmed by 3 bases and 6 bases, with 15 bases remaining between them. Germline CDR1 MDHEN, CDR2 SYDVKM. The CDR3 covers 16 residues. The CDR3 bases are TGTGCCAGCAGTTTCTTCCCGGACAGTAGTAATTCACCCCTCCACTTT. Protein sequence: CASSFFPDSSNSPLHF. Full variable domain (remainder filled in from reference TRBV28 and TRBJ1-6): DVKVTQSSRYLVKRTGEKVFLECVQDMDHENMFWYRQDPGLGLRLIYFSYDVKMKEKGDIPEGYSVSREKKERFSLILESASTNQTSMYLCASSFFPDSSNSPLHFGNGTRLTVT.

J is TRBJ2-7 and V is TRBV13, with D possibly TRBD2 on 6 matching bases. CDR1 is PRHDT, CDR2 FYEKMQ, per germline (reference sequence). CDR3 length: 14 residues. V shed 0 bases and J shed 2 bases, with 8 bases lying between them. CDR3 DNA sequence: TGTGCCAGCAGCTTAGGTAGCGGTCCCTACGAGCAGTACTTC. Encoded protein: CASSLGSGPYEQYF.

The chain is built from TRBV24-1 and TRBJ2-1; possible D gene TRBD2, 6 bases. Trimming took off 7 bases at V and 4 bases at J, with 10 bases between the two ends. Germline V gene sequence: CDR1 KGHDR, CDR2 SFDVKD. There are 13 residues in the CDR3. Here the CDR3 reads CATSPSAYNEQFF. CDR3 DNA: TGTGCCACCAGCCCTAGCGCTTACAATGAGCAGTTCTTC.

This chain connects TRBV4-3 to TRBJ2-7; 9 nucleotides line up with TRBD1. The CDR3 length is 16 residues. Trimming took 1 base from V and 4 from J; bases not matched to a gene: 8. Germline V CDR1 and CDR2: LGHNA, YSLEER. This chain's CDR3 is CASSQVVGTGKYEQYF. For the CDR3, the DNA is TGCGCCAGCAGCCAAGTAGTGGGGACAGGGAAATACGAGCAGTACTTC.